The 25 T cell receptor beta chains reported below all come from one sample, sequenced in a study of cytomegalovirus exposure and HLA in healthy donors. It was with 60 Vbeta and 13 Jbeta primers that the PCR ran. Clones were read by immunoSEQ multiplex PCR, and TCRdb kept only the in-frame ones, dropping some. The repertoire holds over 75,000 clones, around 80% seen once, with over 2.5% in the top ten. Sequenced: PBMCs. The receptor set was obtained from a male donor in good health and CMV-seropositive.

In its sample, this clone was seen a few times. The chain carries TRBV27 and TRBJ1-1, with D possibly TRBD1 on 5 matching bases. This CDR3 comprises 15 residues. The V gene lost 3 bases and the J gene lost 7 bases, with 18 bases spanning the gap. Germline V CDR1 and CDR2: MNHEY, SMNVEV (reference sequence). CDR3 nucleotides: TGTGCCAGCAGTTTTGGACGGACAAACACATATGAAGCTTTCTTT. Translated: CASSFGRTNTYEAFF.

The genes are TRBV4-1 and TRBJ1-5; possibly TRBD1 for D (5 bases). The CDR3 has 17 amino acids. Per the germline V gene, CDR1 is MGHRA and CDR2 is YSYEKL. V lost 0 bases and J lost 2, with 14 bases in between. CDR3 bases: TGCGCCAGCAGCCAAGATCTAGGGGTTAGACGCAATCAGCCCCAGCATTTT. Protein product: CASSQDLGVRRNQPQHF.

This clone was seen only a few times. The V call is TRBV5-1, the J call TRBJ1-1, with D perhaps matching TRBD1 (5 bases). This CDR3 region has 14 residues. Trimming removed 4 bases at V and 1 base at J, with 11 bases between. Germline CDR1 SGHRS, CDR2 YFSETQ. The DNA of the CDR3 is TGCGCCAGCAGCGCAGGGTCTGCGAACACTGAAGCTTTCTTT. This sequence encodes CASSAGSANTEAFF.

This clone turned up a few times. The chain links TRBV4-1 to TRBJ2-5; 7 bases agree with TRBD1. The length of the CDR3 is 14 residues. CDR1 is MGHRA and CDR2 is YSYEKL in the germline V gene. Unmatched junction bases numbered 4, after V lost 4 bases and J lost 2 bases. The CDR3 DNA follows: TGCGCCAGCAGCCTACGGGACAGACAAGAGACCCAGTACTTC. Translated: CASSLRDRQETQYF.

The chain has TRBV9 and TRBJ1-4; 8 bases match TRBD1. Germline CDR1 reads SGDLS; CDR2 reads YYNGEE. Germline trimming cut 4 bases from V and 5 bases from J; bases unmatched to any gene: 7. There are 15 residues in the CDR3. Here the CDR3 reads CASSPGQGPNEKLFF. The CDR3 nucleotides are TGTGCCAGCAGCCCCGGACAGGGACCGAATGAAAAACTGTTTTTT.

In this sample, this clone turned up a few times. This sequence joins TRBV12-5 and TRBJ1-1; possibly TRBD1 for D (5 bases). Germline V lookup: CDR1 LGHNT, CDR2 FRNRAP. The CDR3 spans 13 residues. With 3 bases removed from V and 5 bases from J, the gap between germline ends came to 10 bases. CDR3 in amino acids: CASGLGDDTEAFF. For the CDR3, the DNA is TGTGCTAGTGGTTTAGGGGATGATACTGAAGCTTTCTTT.

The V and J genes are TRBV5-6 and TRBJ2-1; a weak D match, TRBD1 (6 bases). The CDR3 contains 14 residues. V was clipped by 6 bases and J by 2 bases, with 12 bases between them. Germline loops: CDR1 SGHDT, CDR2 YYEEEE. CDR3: CASILQGPYNEQFF. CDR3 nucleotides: TGTGCCAGCATACTACAGGGCCCCTACAATGAGCAGTTCTTC.

The CDR3 coding sequence is TGCAGCGTTGACCAAATCGGGGCCAACGTCCTGACTTTC. Residues: CSVDQIGANVLTF. This chain uses TRBV29-1 with TRBJ2-6, with unresolved D. Trimming stripped 3 bases from V and 4 bases from J, with 7 bases between. CDR1 SQVTM and CDR2 ANQGSEA come from the germline V gene. This CDR3 has 13 residues.

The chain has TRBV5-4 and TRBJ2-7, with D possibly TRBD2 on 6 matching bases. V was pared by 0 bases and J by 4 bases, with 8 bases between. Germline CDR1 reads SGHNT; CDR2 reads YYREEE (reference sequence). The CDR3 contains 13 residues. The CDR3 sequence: CASSLVGGYEQYF. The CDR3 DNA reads TGTGCCAGCAGCTTGGTCGGGGGTTACGAGCAGTACTTC. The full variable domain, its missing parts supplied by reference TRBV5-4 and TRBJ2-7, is ETGVTQSPTHLIKTRGQQVTLRCSSQSGHNTVSWYQQALGQGPQFIFQYYREEENGRGNFPPRFSGLQFPNYSSELNVNALELDDSALYLCASSLVGGYEQYFGPGTRLTVT.

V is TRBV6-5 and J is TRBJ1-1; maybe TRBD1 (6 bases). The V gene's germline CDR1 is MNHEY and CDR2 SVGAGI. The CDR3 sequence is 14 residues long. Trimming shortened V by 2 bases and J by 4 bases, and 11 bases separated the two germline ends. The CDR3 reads CASSYDQGSTEAFF. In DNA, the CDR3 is TGTGCCAGCAGTTACGATCAGGGGAGCACTGAAGCTTTCTTT.

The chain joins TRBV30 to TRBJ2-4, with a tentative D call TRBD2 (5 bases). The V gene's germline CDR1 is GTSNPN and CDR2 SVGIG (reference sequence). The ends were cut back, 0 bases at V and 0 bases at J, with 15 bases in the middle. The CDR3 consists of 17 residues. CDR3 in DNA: TGTGCCTGGAGTGTGGGGTCAGGACTCCTAGCCAAAAACATTCAGTACTTC. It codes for CAWSVGSGLLAKNIQYF.

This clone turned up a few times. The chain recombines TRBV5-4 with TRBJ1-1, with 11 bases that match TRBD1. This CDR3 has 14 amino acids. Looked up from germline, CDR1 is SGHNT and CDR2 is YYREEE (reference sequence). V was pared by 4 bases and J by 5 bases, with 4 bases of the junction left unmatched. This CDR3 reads CASSRDRGSTEAFF. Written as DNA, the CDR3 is TGTGCCAGCAGCCGGGACAGGGGGAGTACTGAAGCTTTCTTT.

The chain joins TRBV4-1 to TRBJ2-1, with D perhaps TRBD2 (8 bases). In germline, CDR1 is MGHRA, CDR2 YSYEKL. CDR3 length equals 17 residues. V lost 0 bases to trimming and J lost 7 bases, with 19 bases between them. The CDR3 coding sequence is TGCGCCAGCAGCCAAGACCCCGGGAGGGGGCCTTGGAATGAGCAGTTCTTC. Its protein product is CASSQDPGRGPWNEQFF.

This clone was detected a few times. Here the CDR3 DNA reads TGCGCCAGCAGCTTGGCCGAGGGATTGGATGGCTACACCTTC. This translates into CASSLAEGLDGYTF. This rearrangement joins TRBV5-1 to TRBJ1-2; D gene ambiguous. CDR3 length: 14 amino acids. V was shortened by 0 bases and J by 6 bases, with 12 bases between the two germline ends. CDR1 and CDR2 (germline): SGHRS, YFSETQ.

The CDR3 DNA reads TGTGCCAGTAGTATGGGAGGGCTACTGGAAGCTTTCTTT. Translation gives CASSMGGLLEAFF. The rearrangement links TRBV19 to TRBJ1-1; D call uncertain. CDR3 size: 13 residues. V shed 3 bases and J shed 8 bases, with 13 bases lying between them. Germline V lookup: CDR1 LNHDA, CDR2 SQIVND (reference sequence).

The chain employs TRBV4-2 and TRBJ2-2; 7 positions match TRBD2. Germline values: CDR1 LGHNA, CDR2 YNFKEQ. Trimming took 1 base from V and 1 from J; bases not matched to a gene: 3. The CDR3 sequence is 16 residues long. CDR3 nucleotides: TGTGCCAGCAGCCAAGTATCGGGGGGGAACACCGGGGAGCTGTTTTTT. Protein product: CASSQVSGGNTGELFF.

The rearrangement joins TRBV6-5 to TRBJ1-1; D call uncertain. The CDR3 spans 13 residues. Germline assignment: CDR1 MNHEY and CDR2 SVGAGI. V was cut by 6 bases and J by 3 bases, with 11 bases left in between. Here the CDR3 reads CASRPFRDTEAFF. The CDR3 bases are TGTGCCAGCAGGCCGTTTCGGGACACTGAAGCTTTCTTT.

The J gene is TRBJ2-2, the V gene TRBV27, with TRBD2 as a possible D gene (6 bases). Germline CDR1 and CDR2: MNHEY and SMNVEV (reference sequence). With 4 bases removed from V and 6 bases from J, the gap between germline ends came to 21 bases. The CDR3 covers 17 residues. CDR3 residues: CASSSPGAGGPPGELFF. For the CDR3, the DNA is TGTGCCAGCAGTTCCCCCGGCGCAGGAGGGCCTCCCGGGGAGCTGTTTTTT.

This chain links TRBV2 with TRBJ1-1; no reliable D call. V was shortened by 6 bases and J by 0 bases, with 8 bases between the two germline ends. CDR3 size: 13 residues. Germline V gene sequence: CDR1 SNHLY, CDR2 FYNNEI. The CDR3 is CASREGLNTEAFF. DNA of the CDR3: TGTGCCAGCAGGGAGGGTCTGAACACTGAAGCTTTCTTT.

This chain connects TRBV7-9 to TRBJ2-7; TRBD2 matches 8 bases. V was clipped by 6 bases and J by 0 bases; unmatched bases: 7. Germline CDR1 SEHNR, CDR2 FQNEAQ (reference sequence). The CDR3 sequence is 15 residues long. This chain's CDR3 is CASRELAGSSYEQYF. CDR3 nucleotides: TGTGCCAGCAGGGAATTAGCGGGAAGCTCCTACGAGCAGTACTTC.

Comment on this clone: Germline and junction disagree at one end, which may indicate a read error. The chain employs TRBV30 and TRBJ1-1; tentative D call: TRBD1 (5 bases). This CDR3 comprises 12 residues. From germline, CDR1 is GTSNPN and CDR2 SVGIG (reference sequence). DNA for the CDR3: TGTGCCTGGAGTAGGGTTGGGACTGAAGCTTCCTTT. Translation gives CAWSRVGTEASF.

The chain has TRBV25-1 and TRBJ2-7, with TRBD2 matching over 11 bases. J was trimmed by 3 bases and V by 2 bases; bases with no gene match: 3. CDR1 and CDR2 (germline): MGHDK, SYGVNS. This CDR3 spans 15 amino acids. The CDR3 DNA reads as TGTGCCAGCAGTGAACCCCTAGCGGGGGGCTACGAGCAGTACTTC. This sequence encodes CASSEPLAGGYEQYF.

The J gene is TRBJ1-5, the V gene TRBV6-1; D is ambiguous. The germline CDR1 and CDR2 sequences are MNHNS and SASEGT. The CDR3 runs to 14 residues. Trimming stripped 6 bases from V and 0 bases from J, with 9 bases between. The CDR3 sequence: CASSRHGSNQPQHF. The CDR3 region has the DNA TGTGCCAGCAGCCGACACGGTAGCAATCAGCCCCAGCATTTT.

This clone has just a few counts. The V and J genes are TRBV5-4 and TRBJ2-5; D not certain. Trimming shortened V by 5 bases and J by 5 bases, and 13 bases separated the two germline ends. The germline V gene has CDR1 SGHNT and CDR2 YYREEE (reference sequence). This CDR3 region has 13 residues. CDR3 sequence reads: CASSEASRETQYF. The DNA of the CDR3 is TGTGCCAGCAGTGAGGCCTCGAGGGAGACCCAGTACTTC.

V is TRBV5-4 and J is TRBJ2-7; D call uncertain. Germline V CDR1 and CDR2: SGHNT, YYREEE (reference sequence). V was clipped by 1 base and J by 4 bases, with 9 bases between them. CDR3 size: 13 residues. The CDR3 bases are TGTGCCAGCAGCTTGTCGGCCGGGTACGAGCAGTACTTC. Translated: CASSLSAGYEQYF.